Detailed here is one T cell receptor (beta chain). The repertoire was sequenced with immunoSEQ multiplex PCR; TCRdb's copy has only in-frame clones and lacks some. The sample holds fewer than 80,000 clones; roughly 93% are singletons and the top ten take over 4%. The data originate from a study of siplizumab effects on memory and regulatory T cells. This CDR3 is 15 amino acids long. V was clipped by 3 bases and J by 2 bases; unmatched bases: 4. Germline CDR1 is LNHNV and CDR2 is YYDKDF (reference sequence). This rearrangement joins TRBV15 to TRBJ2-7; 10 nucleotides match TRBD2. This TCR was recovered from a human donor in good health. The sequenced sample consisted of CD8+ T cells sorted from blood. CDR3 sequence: CATSSKSGGAYEQYF. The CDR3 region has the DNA TGTGCCACCAGCAGCAAAAGCGGGGGGGCCTACGAGCAGTACTTC.